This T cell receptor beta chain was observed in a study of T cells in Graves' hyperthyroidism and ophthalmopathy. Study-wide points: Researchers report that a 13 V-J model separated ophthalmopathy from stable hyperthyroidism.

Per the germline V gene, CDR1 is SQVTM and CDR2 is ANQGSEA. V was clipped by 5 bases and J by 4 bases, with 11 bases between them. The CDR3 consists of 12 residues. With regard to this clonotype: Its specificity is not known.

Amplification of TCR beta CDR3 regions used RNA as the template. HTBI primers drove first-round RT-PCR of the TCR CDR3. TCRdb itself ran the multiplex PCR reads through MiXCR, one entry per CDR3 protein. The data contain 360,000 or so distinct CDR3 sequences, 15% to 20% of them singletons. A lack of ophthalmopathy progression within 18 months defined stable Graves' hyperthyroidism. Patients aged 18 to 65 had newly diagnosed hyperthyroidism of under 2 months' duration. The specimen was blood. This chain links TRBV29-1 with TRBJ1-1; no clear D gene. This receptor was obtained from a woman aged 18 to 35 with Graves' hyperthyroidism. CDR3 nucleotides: TGCAGCGTTTTTAGACGAGGCACTGAAGCTTTCTTT. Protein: CSVFRRGTEAFF.